The next 18 T cell receptor beta chains were all read from a single sample in a study of T-cell memory formation after mild COVID-19. TCRdb reprocessed the 5' RACE reads via MiXCR and lists one record per CDR3 protein. The sample contains 470,000 or so distinct CDR3 sequences, 20% to 30% of which appear only once. The sequenced material came from PBMCs or a T cell subset sorted from them (not recorded which). The receptors shown here come from an adult woman who had mild COVID-19 (a few samples of this study predate the infection). Cell type and time point are not known.

This clonotype was seen a few times. The chain has TRBV11-2 and TRBJ2-6, with 7 bases matching TRBD2. Germline loops: CDR1 SGHAT, CDR2 FQNNGV. The CDR3 loop spans 17 amino acids. The J segment lost 2 bases and the V segment lost 6 bases, leaving 10 bases of the junction unmatched. The DNA of the CDR3 is TGTGCCAGCAGATCCTTTTCCCGGGGGGCTGGGGCCAACGTCCTGACTTTC. Its protein is CASRSFSRGAGANVLTF.

Note on this clonotype: Compared with germline, one end of the junction differs, possibly owing to a read error. The V gene is TRBV7-7, the J gene TRBJ2-5; the match to TRBD1 covers 8 bases. There are 15 residues in the CDR3. Germline CDR1 is SSHAT and CDR2 is FNYEAQ (reference sequence). CDR3 bases: TGTGCTAGCAGCCCCGGACAGGGTAGGGGAGAGACCCAGTACTTC. Protein product: CASSPGQGRGETQYF.

The chain couples TRBV15 to TRBJ1-4; the D is unclear. Trimming took off 9 bases at V and 2 bases at J, with 13 bases between the two ends. The germline CDR1 and CDR2 sequences are LNHNV and YYDKDF (reference sequence). The CDR3 length is 14 residues. The CDR3 coding sequence is TGTGCCACTTCAGCACCGGGGACTAATGAAAAACTGTTTTTT. Translated: CATSAPGTNEKLFF.

Only a few counts were recorded for this clonotype. The chain is built from TRBV27 and TRBJ1-1; D gene uncertain. The CDR3 has 14 amino acids. Per the germline V gene, CDR1 is MNHEY and CDR2 is SMNVEV (reference sequence). With 0 bases removed from V and 3 bases from J, the gap between germline ends came to 8 bases. Here the CDR3 DNA reads TGTGCCAGCAGTTTATCGGGGAGGGACACTGAAGCTTTCTTT. The encoded protein is CASSLSGRDTEAFF.

This clonotype was seen a few times. This rearrangement joins TRBV7-2 to TRBJ2-5; TRBD1 agrees at 9 bases. Germline V gene data show CDR1 as SGHTA and CDR2 as FQGNSA. The CDR3 has 14 amino acids. V was pared by 5 bases and J by 3 bases, with 4 bases of the junction left unmatched. CDR3 in amino acids: CASSRRTGEETQYF. In DNA, the CDR3 is TGTGCCAGCAGCAGAAGGACAGGGGAAGAGACCCAGTACTTC.

This rearrangement joins TRBV5-1 to TRBJ1-2; no firm D call. CDR3 length: 13 amino acids. Germline V gives CDR1 SGHRS, CDR2 YFSETQ. Trimming removed 0 bases at V and 8 bases at J, with 11 bases between. CDR3 nucleotides: TGCGCCAGCAGCTTGGCGGACGGGGAGGGCTACACCTTC. Amino acids: CASSLADGEGYTF.

The rearrangement joins TRBV5-4 to TRBJ2-7; 12 bases line up with TRBD2. J lost 6 bases, V lost 4 bases, and 8 bases had no gene match. This CDR3 has 15 amino acids. Looked up from germline, CDR1 is SGHNT and CDR2 is YYREEE (reference sequence). CDR3 DNA sequence: TGTGCCAGCAGCCAAAGGACTAGCGGGGATCTCGAGCAGTACTTC. This codes for CASSQRTSGDLEQYF.

CDR3: CASSADRGHEQYF. The CDR3 bases are TGTGCCAGCAGTGCTGACAGGGGCCACGAGCAGTACTTC. The chain carries TRBV2 and TRBJ2-7; 8 bases map to TRBD1. The CDR3 extends over 13 amino acids. J lost 5 bases, V lost 4 bases, and 4 bases had no gene match. Per germline, CDR1 SNHLY and CDR2 FYNNEI.

The rearrangement joins TRBV7-2 to TRBJ2-7; 8 bases agree with TRBD1. Germline trimming cut 0 bases from V and 5 bases from J; bases unmatched to any gene: 6. The CDR3 runs 15 residues. The germline V gene encodes CDR1 SGHTA and CDR2 FQGNSA. CDR3 sequence reads: CASSLAGQGIDEQYF. The DNA of the CDR3 is TGTGCCAGCAGCTTAGCAGGACAGGGTATCGACGAGCAGTACTTC.

V usage is TRBV5-1 and J usage is TRBJ2-7; no reliable D call. The CDR3 runs 14 residues. V was shortened by 2 bases and J by 0 bases, with 9 bases between the two germline ends. The V gene's germline CDR1 is SGHRS and CDR2 YFSETQ. CDR3 loop: CASSFGDSSYEQYF. The DNA for the CDR3 is TGCGCCAGCAGCTTCGGCGATAGCTCCTACGAGCAGTACTTC.

This chain joins TRBV12-3 or TRBV12-4 and TRBJ2-4, with D maybe TRBD1 (7 bases). V shed 1 base and J shed 8 bases, with 9 bases lying between them. This CDR3 spans 13 amino acids. Written as DNA, the CDR3 is TGTGCCAGCAGTTTAGTCAGGGGGGACATTCAGTACTTC. Translating gives CASSLVRGDIQYF.

The chain has TRBV7-8 and TRBJ2-7; D is unclear. The germline V and J ends were trimmed by 6 bases and 6 bases, with 18 bases remaining between them. CDR3 length: 14 residues. Germline values: CDR1 SGHVS, CDR2 FQNEAQ. The CDR3 region is CASRPNYGLGEQYF. In DNA form, the CDR3 reads TGTGCCAGCAGACCGAACTACGGCCTAGGCGAGCAGTACTTC.

The chain links TRBV2 to TRBJ2-1; TRBD2 matches 8 bases. The CDR3 totals 16 residues. The V gene's germline CDR1 is SNHLY and CDR2 FYNNEI. Unmatched junction bases numbered 6, after V lost 1 base and J lost 4 bases. CDR3 nucleotide sequence: TGTGCCAGCAGTGAAGGACGAGCGGGGGCATACAATGAGCAGTTCTTC. Protein: CASSEGRAGAYNEQFF. Combining the CDR3 with reference TRBV2 and TRBJ2-1 gives the whole variable domain EPEVTQTPSHQVTQMGQEVILRCVPISNHLYFYWYRQILGQKVEFLVSFYNNEISEKSEIFDDQFSVERPDGSNFTLKIRSTKLEDSAMYFCASSEGRAGAYNEQFFGPGTRLTVL.

In this sample, this clonotype turned up a few times. V usage is TRBV7-3 and J usage is TRBJ1-2; weak D call: TRBD1 (5 bases). V lost 6 bases and J lost 7, with 21 bases in between. This CDR3 is built from 15 residues. Germline V gene sequence: CDR1 SGHTA, CDR2 FQGTGA. The CDR3 bases are TGTGCCAGCAGGGCGGGCGCAGGGAGGAGTGGTGGCTACACCTTC. This codes for CASRAGAGRSGGYTF.

This clonotype was seen a handful of times. This chain joins TRBV15 and TRBJ2-1; D perhaps matches TRBD1 (6 bases). From germline, CDR1 is LNHNV and CDR2 YYDKDF (reference sequence). This CDR3 spans 16 amino acids. Trimming removed 3 bases at V and 6 bases at J, with 18 bases between. CDR3 DNA sequence: TGTGCCACCAGCAGCCTGGGACAAGATACCCGCAATGAGCAGTTCTTC. This gives the protein CATSSLGQDTRNEQFF. Looking up the rest from reference TRBV15 and TRBJ2-1 gives the full variable domain: DAMVIQNPRYQVTQFGKPVTLSCSQTLNHNVMYWYQQKSSQAPKLLFHYYDKDFNNEADTPDNFQSRRPNTSFCFLDIRSPGLGDTAMYLCATSSLGQDTRNEQFFGPGTRLTVL.

The chain combines TRBV12-3 or TRBV12-4 with TRBJ1-3; D is unclear. V was cut by 0 bases and J by 4 bases, with 16 bases left in between. This CDR3 spans 17 amino acids. The CDR3, as DNA: TGTGCCAGCAGTTTAGCGGGATATCGGCTAAGGGGAAACACCATATATTTT. The encoded protein is CASSLAGYRLRGNTIYF.

As concerns this clonotype: This sequence may be a read error, since a much larger clone differs from it by one base. This chain links TRBV3-1 with TRBJ2-7; D unclear. CDR3 length equals 14 residues. With 1 base removed from V and 3 bases from J, the gap between germline ends came to 10 bases. In germline, CDR1 is LGHDT, CDR2 YNNKEL (reference sequence). The CDR3 protein is CASSQGGNNYEQYF. The CDR3 DNA reads as TGTGCCAGCAGCCAAGGTGGGAACAACTACGAGCAGTACTTC.

In its sample, this clonotype was seen a few times. The chain links TRBV18 to TRBJ2-6; TRBD1 or TRBD2 may be the D gene (5 bases each). Trimming removed 6 bases at V and 2 bases at J, with 11 bases between. CDR3 size: 15 residues. Germline lookup yields CDR1 KGHSH and CDR2 LQKENI. The CDR3: CASSFSGPGANVLTF. The CDR3 DNA is TGTGCCAGCTCCTTCTCGGGGCCTGGGGCCAACGTCCTGACTTTC.